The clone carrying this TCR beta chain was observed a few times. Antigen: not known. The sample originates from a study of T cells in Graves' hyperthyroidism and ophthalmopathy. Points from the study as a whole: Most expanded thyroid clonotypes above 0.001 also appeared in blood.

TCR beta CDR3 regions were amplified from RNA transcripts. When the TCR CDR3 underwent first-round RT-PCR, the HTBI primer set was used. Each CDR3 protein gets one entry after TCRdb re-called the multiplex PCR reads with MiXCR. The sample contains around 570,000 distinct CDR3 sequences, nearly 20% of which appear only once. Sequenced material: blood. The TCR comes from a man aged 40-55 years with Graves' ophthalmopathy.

CDR3 nucleotide sequence: TGTGCCACCAGTGACCGGACCTTAATGAACACTGAAGCTTTCTTT. This sequence encodes CATSDRTLMNTEAFF. The chain carries TRBV24-1 and TRBJ1-1, with D unresolved. Trimming removed 4 bases from V and 0 bases from J, with 11 bases in between. Germline V gene lookup returns CDR1 KGHDR and CDR2 SFDVKD. The CDR3 has 15 residues.